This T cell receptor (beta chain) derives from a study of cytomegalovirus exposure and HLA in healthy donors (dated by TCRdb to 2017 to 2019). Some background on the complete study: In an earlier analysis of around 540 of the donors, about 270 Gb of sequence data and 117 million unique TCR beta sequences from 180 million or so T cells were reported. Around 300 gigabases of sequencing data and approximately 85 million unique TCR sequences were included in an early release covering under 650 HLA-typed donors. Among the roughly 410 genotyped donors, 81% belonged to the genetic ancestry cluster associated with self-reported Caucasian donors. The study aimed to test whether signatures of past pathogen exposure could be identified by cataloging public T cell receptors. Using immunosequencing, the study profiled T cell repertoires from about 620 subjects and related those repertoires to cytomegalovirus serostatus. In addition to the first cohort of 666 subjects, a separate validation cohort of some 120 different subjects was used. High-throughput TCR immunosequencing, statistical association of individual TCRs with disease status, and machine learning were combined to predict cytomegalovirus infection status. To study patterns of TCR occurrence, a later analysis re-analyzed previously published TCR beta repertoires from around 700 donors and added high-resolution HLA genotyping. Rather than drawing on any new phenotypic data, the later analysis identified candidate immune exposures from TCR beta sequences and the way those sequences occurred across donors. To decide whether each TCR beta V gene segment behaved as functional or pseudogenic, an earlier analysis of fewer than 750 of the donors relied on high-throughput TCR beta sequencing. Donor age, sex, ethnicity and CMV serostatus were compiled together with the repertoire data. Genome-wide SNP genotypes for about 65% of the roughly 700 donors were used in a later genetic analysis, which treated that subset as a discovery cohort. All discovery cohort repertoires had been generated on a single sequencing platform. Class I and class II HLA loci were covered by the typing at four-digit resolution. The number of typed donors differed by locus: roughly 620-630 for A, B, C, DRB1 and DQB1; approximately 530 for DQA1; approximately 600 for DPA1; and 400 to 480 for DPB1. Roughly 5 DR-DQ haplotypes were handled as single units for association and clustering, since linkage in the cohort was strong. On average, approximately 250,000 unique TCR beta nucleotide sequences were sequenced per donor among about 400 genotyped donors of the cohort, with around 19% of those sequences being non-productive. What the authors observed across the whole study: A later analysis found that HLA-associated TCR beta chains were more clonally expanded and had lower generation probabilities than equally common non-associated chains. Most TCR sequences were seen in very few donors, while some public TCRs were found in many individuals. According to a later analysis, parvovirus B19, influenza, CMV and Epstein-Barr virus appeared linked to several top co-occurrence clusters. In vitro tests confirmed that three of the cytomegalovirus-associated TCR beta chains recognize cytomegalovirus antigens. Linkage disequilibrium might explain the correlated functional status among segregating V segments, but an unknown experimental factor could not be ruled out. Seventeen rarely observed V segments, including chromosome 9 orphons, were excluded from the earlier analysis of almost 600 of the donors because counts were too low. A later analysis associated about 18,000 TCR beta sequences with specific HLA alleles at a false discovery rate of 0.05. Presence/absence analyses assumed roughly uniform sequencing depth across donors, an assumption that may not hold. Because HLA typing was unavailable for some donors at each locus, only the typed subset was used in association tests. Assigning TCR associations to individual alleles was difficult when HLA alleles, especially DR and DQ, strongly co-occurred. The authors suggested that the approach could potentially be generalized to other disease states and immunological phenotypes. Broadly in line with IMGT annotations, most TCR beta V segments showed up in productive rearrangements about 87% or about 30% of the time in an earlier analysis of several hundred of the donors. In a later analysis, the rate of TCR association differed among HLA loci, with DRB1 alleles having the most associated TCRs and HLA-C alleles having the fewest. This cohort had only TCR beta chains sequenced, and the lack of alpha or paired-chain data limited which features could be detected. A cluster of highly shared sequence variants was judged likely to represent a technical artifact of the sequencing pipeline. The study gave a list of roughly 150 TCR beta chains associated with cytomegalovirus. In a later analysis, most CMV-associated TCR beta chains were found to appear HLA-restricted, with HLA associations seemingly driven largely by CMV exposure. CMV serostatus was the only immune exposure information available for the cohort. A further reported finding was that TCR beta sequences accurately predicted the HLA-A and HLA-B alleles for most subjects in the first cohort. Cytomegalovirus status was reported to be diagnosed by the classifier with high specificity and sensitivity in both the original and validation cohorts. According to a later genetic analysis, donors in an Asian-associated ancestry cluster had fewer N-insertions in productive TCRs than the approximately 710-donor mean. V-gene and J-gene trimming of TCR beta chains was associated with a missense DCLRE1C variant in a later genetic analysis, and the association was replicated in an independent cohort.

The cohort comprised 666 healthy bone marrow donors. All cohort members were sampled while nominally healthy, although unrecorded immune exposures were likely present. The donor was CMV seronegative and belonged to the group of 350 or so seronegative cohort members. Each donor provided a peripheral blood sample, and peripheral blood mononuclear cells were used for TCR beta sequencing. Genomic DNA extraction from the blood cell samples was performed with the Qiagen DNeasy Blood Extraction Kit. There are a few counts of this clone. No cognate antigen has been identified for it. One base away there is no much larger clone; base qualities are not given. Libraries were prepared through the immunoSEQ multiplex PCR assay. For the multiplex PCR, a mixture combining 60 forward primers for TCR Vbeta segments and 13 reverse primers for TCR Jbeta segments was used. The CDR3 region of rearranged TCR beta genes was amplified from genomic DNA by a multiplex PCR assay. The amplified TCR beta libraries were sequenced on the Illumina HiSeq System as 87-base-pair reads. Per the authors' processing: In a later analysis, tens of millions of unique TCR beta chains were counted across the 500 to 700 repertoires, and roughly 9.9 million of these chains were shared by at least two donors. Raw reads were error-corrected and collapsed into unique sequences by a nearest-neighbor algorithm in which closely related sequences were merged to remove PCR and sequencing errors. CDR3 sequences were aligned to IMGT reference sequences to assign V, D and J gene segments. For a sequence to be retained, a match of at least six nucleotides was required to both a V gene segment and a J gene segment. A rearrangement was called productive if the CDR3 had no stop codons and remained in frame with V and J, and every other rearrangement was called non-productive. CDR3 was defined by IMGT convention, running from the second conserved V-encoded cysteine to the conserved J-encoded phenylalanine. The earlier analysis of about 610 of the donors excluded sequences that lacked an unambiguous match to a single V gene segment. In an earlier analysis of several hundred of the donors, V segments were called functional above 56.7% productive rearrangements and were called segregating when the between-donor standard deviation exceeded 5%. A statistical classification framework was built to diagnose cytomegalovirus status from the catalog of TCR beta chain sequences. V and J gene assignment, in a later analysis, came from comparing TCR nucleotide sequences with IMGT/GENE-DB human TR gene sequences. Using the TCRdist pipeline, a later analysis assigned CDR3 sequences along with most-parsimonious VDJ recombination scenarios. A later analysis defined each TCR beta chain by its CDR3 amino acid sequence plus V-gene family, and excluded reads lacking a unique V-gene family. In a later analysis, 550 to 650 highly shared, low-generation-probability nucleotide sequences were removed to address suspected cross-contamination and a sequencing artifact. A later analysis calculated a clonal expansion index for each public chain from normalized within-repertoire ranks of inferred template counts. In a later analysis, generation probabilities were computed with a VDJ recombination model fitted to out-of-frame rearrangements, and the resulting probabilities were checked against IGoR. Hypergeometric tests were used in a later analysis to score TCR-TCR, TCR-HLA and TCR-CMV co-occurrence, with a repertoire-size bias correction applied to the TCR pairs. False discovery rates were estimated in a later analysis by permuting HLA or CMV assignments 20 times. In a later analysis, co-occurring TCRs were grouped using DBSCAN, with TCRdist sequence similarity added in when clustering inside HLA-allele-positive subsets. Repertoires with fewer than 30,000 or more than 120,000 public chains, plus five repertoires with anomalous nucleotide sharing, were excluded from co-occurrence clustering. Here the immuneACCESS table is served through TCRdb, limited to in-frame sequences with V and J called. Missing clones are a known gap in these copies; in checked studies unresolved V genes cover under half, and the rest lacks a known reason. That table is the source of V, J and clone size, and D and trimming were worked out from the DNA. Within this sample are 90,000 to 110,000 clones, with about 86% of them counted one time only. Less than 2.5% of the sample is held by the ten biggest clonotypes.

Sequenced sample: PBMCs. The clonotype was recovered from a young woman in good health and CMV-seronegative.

The CDR3 has the sequence CASSTTGLVTEAFF. The bases are TGTGCCAGCAGTACAACAGGATTGGTCACTGAAGCTTTCTTT. Here the chain combines TRBV2 and TRBJ1-1; the D gene is perhaps TRBD1, on 5 matching bases. Spanning cysteine to phenylalanine, the CDR3 consists of 14 amino acids. CDR3 DNA is the only sequence kept; it has 42 bases, read in frame from the first base. Cut back by 5 bases and 4 bases, the V and J ends lie 14 bases apart. The germline V gene yields SNHLY for CDR1 and FYNNEI for CDR2. Beyond the CDR3, the reference TRBV2 and TRBJ1-1 genes provide the residues; the full variable domain reads: EPEVTQTPSHQVTQMGQEVILRCVPISNHLYFYWYRQILGQKVEFLVSFYNNEISEKSEIFDDQFSVERPDGSNFTLKIRSTKLEDSAMYFCASSTTGLVTEAFFGQGTRLTVV.